Listed below are T cell receptor beta chains from one sample, sequenced in a study of cytomegalovirus exposure and HLA in healthy donors. The protocol was immunoSEQ multiplex PCR, while the TCRdb copy is restricted to in-frame clones and leaves out a portion. The sample has approximately 160,000 clones; 68% are singletons. Sequencing was carried out using PBMCs. These receptors all stem from a woman between 18 and 29 years old in good health and CMV-seropositive. The CDR3 runs from the conserved cysteine through the conserved F or W. Each record gives: clone size, D gene, V gene, CDR3 length, J gene, CDR3 DNA, CDR3 protein. D genes are given only for firm matches. Not every row has a clone size; where given, it reads once, few, many or a size class.

>NA|NA|TRBV28|16|TRBJ2-2
TGTGCCAGCAGTTTGCGGAGCGAAGCGAACACCGGGGAGCTGTTTTTT
CASSLRSEANTGELFF
>NA|NA|TRBV19|15|TRBJ1-5
TGTGCCAGTAGCCCCTGGGCTTCCGCTAACCAGCCCCAGCATTTT
CASSPWASANQPQHF
>few|NA|TRBV6-5|14|TRBJ1-1
TGTGCCAGCAGTCGGACCCTGGGGGGGGATGAAGCTTTCTTT
CASSRTLGGDEAFF
>NA|TRBD1|TRBV19|15|TRBJ2-1
TGTGCCAGTACTCCCGGGACAGGGGAACACAATGAGCAGTTCTTC
CASTPGTGEHNEQFF
>once|NA|TRBV30|12|TRBJ2-7
TGTGCCTGGAGACCTTTCGGGACTGAGCAGTACTTC
CAWRPFGTEQYF
>few|TRBD1|TRBV28|15|TRBJ2-5
TGTGCCAGCAGTACACCCGGGACAGTCCAAGAGACCCAGTACTTC
CASSTPGTVQETQYF
>NA|NA|TRBV6-1|16|TRBJ1-2
TGTGCCAGCAGTGAAGCCCCAGGGGCGGACTCTCGAGGCTACACCTTC
CASSEAPGADSRGYTF
>NA|TRBD2|TRBV10-2|15|TRBJ2-5
TGCGCCAGACTAGGCGGGAGGACAGAACAAGAGACCCAGTACTTC
CARLGGRTEQETQYF
>NA|NA|TRBV27|11|TRBJ2-7
TGTGCCAGCAGTGGGGGGTACGAGCAGTACTTC
CASSGGYEQYF
>NA|NA|TRBV25-1|15|TRBJ1-2
TGTGCCAGCAGTGAATCTGGAGGGCTAAACTATGGCTACACCTTC
CASSESGGLNYGYTF
>NA|TRBD1|TRBV7-8|14|TRBJ1-1
TGTGCCAGCAGCCAACGGACAGGAGACACTGAAGCTTTCTTT
CASSQRTGDTEAFF